This TCR beta chain was profiled in a study of cytomegalovirus exposure and HLA in healthy donors. As for the study in general: Of around 400 genotyped donors, 81% grouped in the Caucasian-associated ancestry cluster.

Germline V gene sequence: CDR1 MGHRA, CDR2 YSYEKL. This CDR3 spans 15 amino acids. The V segment lost 3 bases and the J segment 7 bases; nucleotides outside the gene matches: 9. 60 Vbeta and 13 Jbeta primers were used in PCR. Measured with immunoSEQ multiplex PCR; TCRdb has only the in-frame clones, and not every one. The repertoire consists of some 150,000 clones, with roughly 76% occurring once and the leading ten covering around an eighth. Study outcomes and limitations: In a later analysis, most CMV-associated TCR beta chains appeared HLA-restricted. A few CMV-associated chains were confirmed in vitro to be specific for CMV antigens. Cytomegalovirus-associated status was assigned to roughly 160 TCR beta chains.

Concerning this clone: Antigen specificity is unknown.

This sequence joins TRBV4-1 and TRBJ1-1; 9 bases fit TRBD1. The sequence was obtained from a human donor in good health. Sequencing was performed on PBMCs. CDR3 bases: TGCGCCAGCAGCCAGGAACCGGGACAGGGAATTGAAGCTTTCTTT. It translates to CASSQEPGQGIEAFF.